This TCR beta chain was observed in a study of blood T cell repertoires in COVID-19. Some clones are missing from TCRdb's copy, which holds only in-frame ones; the method was immunoSEQ multiplex PCR. The profile shows 150,000 to 200,000 clones, around four fifths of them singletons. V was cut by 0 bases and J by 4 bases, with 15 bases left in between. Germline V gives CDR1 ENHRY, CDR2 SYGVKD. The CDR3 loop spans 16 amino acids. This clonotype originated in a woman aged 60-70 years who had recovered from COVID-19. This sequence joins TRBV10-3 and TRBJ1-2; D is perhaps TRBD1 (5 bases). Sequenced: PBMCs or T cells enriched from blood (not recorded which). The CDR3 coding sequence is TGTGCCATCAGTGAGTCTAGCTCCATGGGGGGCTATGGCTACACCTTC. Encoded protein: CAISESSSMGGYGYTF.